This TCR beta chain was sequenced in a study of graft-versus-host responses after intestinal transplantation (dated by TCRdb to the early 2020s). Regarding the complete study: The transplants that recipients got were multivisceral, liver-intestinal, or isolated intestinal. Of the roughly 25 intestinal transplant recipients enrolled in the cohort, one of whom was a retransplant, 3 patients without pretransplant specimens were excluded. Rather than going through the commercial service, samples from a few later patients were sequenced in-house on an Illumina MiSeq and processed with MiXCR. After intestinal transplantation, graft-versus-host and host-versus-graft alloreactive T cell clones were followed in the graft, circulation and bone marrow using bulk TCR-beta CDR3 sequencing. Donor T cell macrochimerism was defined as a peak of at least 4% donor T cells among recipient peripheral blood mononuclear cells. Anti-thymocyte globulin induction was given to all recipients, followed by maintenance tacrolimus and steroids for approximately 3 years. To identify alloreactive clones, pre-transplant mixed lymphocyte reaction products were sequenced and compared with unstimulated pre-transplant donor and recipient T cells.

Summary of the overall study and its limitations: The relatively low number and heterogeneity of intestinal transplant patients limited the conclusions. Peak levels of circulating GvH clones were associated with declines in HvG clones early after transplant. In the allografts of patients with donor T cell macrochimerism, GvH to HvG T cell clonal ratios were high. GvH clones were detected in recipient bone marrow, and some appeared earlier in ileal mucosa or blood, consistent with an intestinal mucosal origin.

For this clone: Its antigen is unknown. No base-level quality is on record; no much larger clone is a single base apart.

Libraries were prepared through the immunoSEQ multiplex PCR assay. For most patients, genomic DNA was isolated with the Qiagen DNeasy Blood and Tissue Kit and shipped frozen to Adaptive Biotechnologies for TCR sequencing. For most patients, high-throughput TCR-beta CDR3 sequencing of genomic DNA was performed by Adaptive Biotechnologies. Turning to the authors' computational methods: TCR sequencing data were retrieved from Adaptive's ImmunoSEQ software for some 19 patients, whereas a few other patients were processed with MiXCR and VDJtools. To correct CD4 versus CD8 sorting errors, any sequence found in both subsets at a frequency ratio below 5:1 was removed. CDR3 nucleotide sequences shared between donor and recipient were removed because the origin of such sequences could not be assigned. Alloreactive clones required at least 2-fold expansion over unstimulated cells and minimum CFSE-low frequency of 0.002% (template counts) or 0.001% (read counts). Mappable clones were those detected in sequenced pre-transplant spleen, lymph node, or MLR CFSE-low populations of the donor or recipient. Cumulative frequency of alloreactive clones was calculated as a percentage of all sequences weighted by copy number. Held by TCRdb, this immuneACCESS table contains in-frame sequences only and omits some clones. Under half of the omission traces to an unresolved V gene where checked; the cause of the rest is unknown. That table is the source of V, J and clone size, and D and trimming were worked out from the DNA. Present in this sample are about 70,000 clones, around 96% of which were seen just once. The top ten constitute about 0.53% of the sample.

What this sample's time point label stands for: cells obtained before transplantation from donor or recipient. CD3+CD4+ and CD3+CD8+ populations were FACS-sorted from unstimulated pre-transplant donor and recipient cells taken from spleen or lymph nodes. V and J are truncated by 5 bases and 4 bases respectively, leaving an intervening sequence of 14 bases. As encoded in the germline V gene, CDR1 is MNHEY while CDR2 is SVGAGI. The CDR3 runs 14 amino acids, cysteine and phenylalanine included. Just the 42-base CDR3 DNA is kept, in frame starting at base 1. Recombination connected TRBV6-5 to TRBJ2-5, and the D gene may be TRBD2, 6 bases matching. The specimen comprised unstimulated CD8+ T cells sorted from spleen or lymph node cells, sampled before intestinal transplant. This TCR derives from a human donor who received an intestinal transplant. The CDR3 sequence is CASSPRLEGETQYF. Read as DNA, the sequence is TGTGCCAGCAGTCCGCGTTTGGAGGGAGAGACCCAGTACTTC.